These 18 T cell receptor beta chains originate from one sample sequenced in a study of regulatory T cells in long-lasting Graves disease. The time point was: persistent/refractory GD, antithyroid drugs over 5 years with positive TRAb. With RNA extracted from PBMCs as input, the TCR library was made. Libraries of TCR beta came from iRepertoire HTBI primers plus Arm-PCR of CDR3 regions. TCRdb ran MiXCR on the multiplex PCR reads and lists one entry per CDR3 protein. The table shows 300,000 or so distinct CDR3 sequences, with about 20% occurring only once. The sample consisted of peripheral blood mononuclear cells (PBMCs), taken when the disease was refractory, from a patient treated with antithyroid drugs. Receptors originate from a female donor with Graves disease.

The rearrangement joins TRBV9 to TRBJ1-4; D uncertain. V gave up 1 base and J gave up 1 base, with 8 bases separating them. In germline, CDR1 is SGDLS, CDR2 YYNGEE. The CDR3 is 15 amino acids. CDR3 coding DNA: TGTGCCAGCAGCGTACTTGGGAGAACTAATGAAAAACTGTTTTTT. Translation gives CASSVLGRTNEKLFF.

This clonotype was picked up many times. The CDR3 loop reads CASSTTSGSSYEQYF. DNA for the CDR3: TGTGCCAGCAGCACTACTAGCGGGAGTTCTTACGAGCAGTACTTC. V usage is TRBV11-2 and J usage is TRBJ2-7; the match to TRBD2 covers 11 bases. V lost 5 bases and J lost 4; bases outside the gene matches: 7. The germline gives CDR1 SGHAT, CDR2 FQNNGV. The CDR3 sequence is 15 residues long.

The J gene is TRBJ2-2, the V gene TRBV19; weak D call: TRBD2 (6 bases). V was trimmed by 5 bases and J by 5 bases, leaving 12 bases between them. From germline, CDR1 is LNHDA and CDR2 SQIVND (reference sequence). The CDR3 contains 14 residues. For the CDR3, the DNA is TGTGCCAGTAGTGATAAGGGGAGGACCGGGGAGCTGTTTTTT. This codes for CASSDKGRTGELFF. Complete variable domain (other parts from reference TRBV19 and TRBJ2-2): DGGITQSPKYLFRKEGQNVTLSCEQNLNHDAMYWYRQDPGQGLRLIYYSQIVNDFQKGDIAEGYSVSREKKESFPLTVTSAQKNPTAFYLCASSDKGRTGELFFGEGSRLTVL.

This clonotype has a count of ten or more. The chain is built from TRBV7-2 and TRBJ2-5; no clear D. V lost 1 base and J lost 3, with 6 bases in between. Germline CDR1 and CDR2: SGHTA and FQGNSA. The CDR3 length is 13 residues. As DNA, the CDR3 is TGTGCCAGCAGCTTAGAACGGGAAGAGACCCAGTACTTC. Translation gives CASSLEREETQYF.

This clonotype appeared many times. The DNA for the CDR3 is TGTGCCAGCGCTTTGGGTGGGCGTTATCAGCCCCAGCATTTT. It translates to CASALGGRYQPQHF. The genes are TRBV27 and TRBJ1-5; D unresolved. V lost 8 bases to trimming and J lost 5 bases, with 16 bases between them. The CDR3 is made up of 14 amino acids. CDR1 MNHEY and CDR2 SMNVEV come from the germline V gene (reference sequence).

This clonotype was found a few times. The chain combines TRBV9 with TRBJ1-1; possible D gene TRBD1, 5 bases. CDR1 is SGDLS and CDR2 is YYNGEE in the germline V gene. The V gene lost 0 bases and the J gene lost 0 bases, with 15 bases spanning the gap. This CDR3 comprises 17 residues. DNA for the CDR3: TGTGCCAGCAGCGTAGGCCCGGGGACCAGGGTGAACACTGAAGCTTTCTTT. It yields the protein CASSVGPGTRVNTEAFF.

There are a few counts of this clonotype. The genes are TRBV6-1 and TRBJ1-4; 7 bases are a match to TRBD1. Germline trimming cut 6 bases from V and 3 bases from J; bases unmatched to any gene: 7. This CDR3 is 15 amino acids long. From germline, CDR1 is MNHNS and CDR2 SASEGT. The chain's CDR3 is CASSYIGTANEKLFF. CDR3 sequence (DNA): TGTGCCAGCAGCTATATTGGGACAGCTAATGAAAAACTGTTTTTT.

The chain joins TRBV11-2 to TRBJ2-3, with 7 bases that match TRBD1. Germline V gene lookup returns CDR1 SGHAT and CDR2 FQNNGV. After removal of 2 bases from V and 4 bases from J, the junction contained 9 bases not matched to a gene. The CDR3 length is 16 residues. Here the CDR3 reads CASSLIWTGGADTQYF. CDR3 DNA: TGTGCCAGCAGCTTAATCTGGACAGGAGGAGCAGATACGCAGTATTTT.

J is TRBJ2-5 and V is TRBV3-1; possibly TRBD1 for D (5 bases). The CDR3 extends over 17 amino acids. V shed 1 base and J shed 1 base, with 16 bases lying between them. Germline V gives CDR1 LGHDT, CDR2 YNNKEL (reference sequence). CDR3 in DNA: TGTGCCAGCAGCCAAGGGGCCTGGGGCAGCCGCCAAGAGACCCAGTACTTC. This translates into CASSQGAWGSRQETQYF.

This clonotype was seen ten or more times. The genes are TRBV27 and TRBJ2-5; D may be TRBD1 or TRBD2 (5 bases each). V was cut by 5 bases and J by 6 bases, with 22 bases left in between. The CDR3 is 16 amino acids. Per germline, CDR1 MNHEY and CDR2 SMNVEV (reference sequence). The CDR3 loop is CASSHRGAWGWKTQYF. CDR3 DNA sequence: TGTGCCAGCAGTCACAGAGGGGCGTGGGGTTGGAAGACCCAGTACTTC.

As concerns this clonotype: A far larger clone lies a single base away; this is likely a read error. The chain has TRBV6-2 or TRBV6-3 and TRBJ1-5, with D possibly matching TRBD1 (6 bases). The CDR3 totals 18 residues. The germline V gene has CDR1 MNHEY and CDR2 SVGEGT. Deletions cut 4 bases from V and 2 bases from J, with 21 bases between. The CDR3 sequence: CASSCYGPEDSGNQPQHF. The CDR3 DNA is TGTGCCAGCAGTTGTTACGGACCTGAGGACAGCGGCAATCAGCCCCAGCATTTT.

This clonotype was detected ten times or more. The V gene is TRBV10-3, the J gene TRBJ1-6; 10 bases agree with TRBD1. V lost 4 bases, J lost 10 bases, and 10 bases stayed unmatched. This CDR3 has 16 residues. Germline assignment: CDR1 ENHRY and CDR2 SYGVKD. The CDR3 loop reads CAISGNRDRGRSPLHF. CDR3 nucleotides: TGTGCCATCAGTGGGAACCGGGACAGGGGCAGATCACCCCTCCACTTT.

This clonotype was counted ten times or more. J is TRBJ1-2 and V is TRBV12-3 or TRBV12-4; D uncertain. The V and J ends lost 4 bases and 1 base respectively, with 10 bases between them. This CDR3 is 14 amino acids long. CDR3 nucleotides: TGTGCCAGCAGTTCCCGACGGTTTAACTATGGCTACACCTTC. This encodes CASSSRRFNYGYTF.

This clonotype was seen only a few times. The CDR3 protein is CASSPNEAFF. In nucleotides, the CDR3 is TGTGCCAGCAGCCCCAATGAAGCTTTCTTT. The chain combines TRBV7-9 with TRBJ1-1; the D is unclear. The germline CDR1 and CDR2 sequences are SEHNR and FQNEAQ (reference sequence). V was shortened by 5 bases and J by 7 bases, with 5 bases between the two germline ends. The CDR3 is 10 amino acids.

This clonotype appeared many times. Written as DNA, the CDR3 is TGTGCCAGCAGTTATATGGGCGCAGGGGGCGGTGGGGCCAACGTCCTGACTTTC. Translating gives CASSYMGAGGGGANVLTF. J is TRBJ2-6 and V is TRBV6-5, with 8 bases identical to TRBD1. The CDR3 covers 18 residues. V was pared by 3 bases and J by 3 bases, with 10 bases of the junction left unmatched. CDR1 is MNHEY and CDR2 is SVGAGI in the germline V gene.

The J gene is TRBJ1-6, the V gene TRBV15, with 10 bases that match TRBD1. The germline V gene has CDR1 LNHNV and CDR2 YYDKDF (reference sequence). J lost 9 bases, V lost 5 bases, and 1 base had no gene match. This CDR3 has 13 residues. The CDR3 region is CATSDRGLSPLHF. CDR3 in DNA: TGTGCCACCAGCGACAGGGGGCTTTCACCCCTCCACTTT.

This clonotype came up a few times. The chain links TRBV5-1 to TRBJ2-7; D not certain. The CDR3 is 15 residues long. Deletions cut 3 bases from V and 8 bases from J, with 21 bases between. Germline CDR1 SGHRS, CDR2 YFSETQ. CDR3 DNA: TGCGCCAGCAGCTCTGAACCGGAACTGGCGCGGCAGCAGTACTTC. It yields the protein CASSSEPELARQQYF.

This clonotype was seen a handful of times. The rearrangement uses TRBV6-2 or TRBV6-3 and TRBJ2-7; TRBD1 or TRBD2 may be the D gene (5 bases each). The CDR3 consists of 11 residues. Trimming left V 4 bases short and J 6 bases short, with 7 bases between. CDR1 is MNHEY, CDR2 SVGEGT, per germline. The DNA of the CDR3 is TGTGCCAGCAGTTGGGGGTTCGAGCAGTACTTC. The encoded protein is CASSWGFEQYF.